A single sample gave rise to the 9 T cell receptor beta chains below, sequenced in a study of T cells in Graves' hyperthyroidism and ophthalmopathy. Amplification of TCR beta CDR3 regions used RNA as the template. The HTBI primer set drove a first-round RT-PCR of the TCR CDR3. TCRdb re-analysed the multiplex PCR reads in MiXCR, keeping a single row per CDR3 protein. The data contain a few hundred thousand distinct CDR3 sequences, 25% of them singletons. Sequencing was carried out using blood. These TCRs come from a man between 45 and 60 years old with Graves' hyperthyroidism.

About this clonotype itself: Just one base apart from a much larger clone, this may be a read error. The chain has TRBV11-1 and TRBJ2-5, with D hard to call. CDR1 and CDR2 (germline): SGHAT, FQDESV (reference sequence). This CDR3 region has 14 residues. Trimming shortened V by 2 bases and J by 3 bases, and 10 bases separated the two germline ends. The CDR3 DNA reads as TGTGCCAGCAGCTTAAGGGCAGGCAAAGAGACCCAGTACTTC. This gives the protein CASSLRAGKETQYF.

This clonotype was seen many times. The chain links TRBV6-1 to TRBJ2-7, with D tentatively TRBD2 (6 bases). Between the trimmed V and J ends, which lost 10 bases and 6 bases, there was a span of 10 bases. This CDR3 comprises 10 residues. CDR1 MNHNS and CDR2 SASEGT come from the germline V gene. This CDR3 is CATGTAEQYF. The CDR3 region has the DNA TGTGCCACAGGGACTGCCGAGCAGTACTTC.

This rearrangement joins TRBV28 to TRBJ1-5; 7 bases align to TRBD1. CDR1 and CDR2 (germline): MDHEN, SYDVKM. This CDR3 comprises 15 residues. V dropped 8 bases and J dropped 3; count of bases not matched to a gene: 10. This CDR3 is CASGPWDSHNQPQHF. The CDR3 DNA sequence: TGTGCCAGCGGCCCCTGGGACAGCCACAATCAGCCCCAGCATTTT.

J is TRBJ2-5 and V is TRBV20-1, with TRBD1 identical over 8 bases. The V gene's germline CDR1 is DFQATT and CDR2 SNEGSKA (reference sequence). The V segment lost 5 bases and the J segment 5 bases; nucleotides outside the gene matches: 7. CDR3 length: 13 residues. The CDR3, as DNA: TGCAGTGCTTCCAGACAGGGGAGGGAGACCCAGTACTTC. Translating gives CSASRQGRETQYF.

Ten or more counts support this clonotype. The V and J genes are TRBV6-1 and TRBJ1-1; no firm D call. Germline assignment: CDR1 MNHNS and CDR2 SASEGT. The V and J ends lost 6 bases and 0 bases respectively, with 11 bases between them. The CDR3 runs to 14 residues. CDR3 coding DNA: TGTGCCAGCAGCAGGTTAATTATGAACACTGAAGCTTTCTTT. This translates into CASSRLIMNTEAFF.

The chain combines TRBV27 with TRBJ2-3, with 12 bases aligning to TRBD2. This CDR3 contains 16 residues. Germline assignment: CDR1 MNHEY and CDR2 SMNVEV (reference sequence). V was pared by 4 bases and J by 5 bases, with 7 bases of the junction left unmatched. The CDR3 protein is CASSSRLAGVRDTQYF. The DNA of the CDR3 is TGTGCCAGCAGTTCCAGACTAGCGGGAGTTAGAGATACGCAGTATTTT.

About this clonotype itself: A read error is possible here, since a much larger clone lies one base away. This rearrangement joins TRBV11-2 to TRBJ2-3, with a weak D call TRBD2 (6 bases). The CDR3 contains 15 residues. The germline CDR1 and CDR2 sequences are SGHAT and FQNNGV. With 1 base removed from V and 1 base from J, the gap between germline ends came to 9 bases. CDR3 region: CASSLVAGRTDTQYF. CDR3 in DNA: TGTGCCAGCAGCTTAGTGGCGGGGCGCACAGATACGCAGTATTTT.

This chain uses TRBV7-9 with TRBJ1-3, with 8 bases aligning to TRBD1. The germline V gene has CDR1 SEHNR and CDR2 FQNEAQ (reference sequence). The junction had 10 bases not matched to a gene; V was cut back by 0 bases and J by 3 bases. The CDR3 length is 18 residues. CDR3 nucleotide sequence: TGTGCCAGCAGCTTAGCTTCAGGGGGCACATCAAGTGGAAACACCATATATTTT. The encoded protein is CASSLASGGTSSGNTIYF.

This clonotype came up a few times. This rearrangement joins TRBV11-3 to TRBJ2-1; the D is unclear. The CDR3 runs to 14 residues. Germline V gives CDR1 SGHNT, CDR2 YENEEA. V gave up 6 bases and J gave up 4 bases, with 13 bases separating them. CDR3 sequence: CASSSLGQYNEQFF. CDR3 DNA sequence: TGTGCCAGCAGTTCCCTTGGTCAGTACAATGAGCAGTTCTTC.